These T cell receptor beta chains were read from a single sample in a study of Graves' ophthalmopathy and Graves' hyperthyroidism. TCRdb independently ran MiXCR on the multiplex PCR reads; one entry per CDR3 protein. The table lists roughly 1.1 million distinct CDR3 sequences, 35% to 45% of them singletons. The sample comprised peripheral blood or thyroid tissue (not recorded which). These receptor sequences come from an adult man with Graves' hyperthyroidism. Both conserved end residues are part of each CDR3. D genes are given only for firm matches. Where a row states a size, it is once, few, many or the class of an expanded clone; other rows omit it.

v_call	clone_size	d_call	j_call	cdr3_nt	cdr3_aa
TRBV29-1	.	.	TRBJ2-1	TGCAGCGCCTGGGACCCAGGGTCCTACAATGAGCAGTTCTTC	CSAWDPGSYNEQFF
TRBV7-2	many	.	TRBJ1-1	TGTGCCAGCAGCTCGAAGTTGGCTGAAGCTTTCTTT	CASSSKLAEAFF
TRBV10-2	many	TRBD1	TRBJ1-1	TGCGCCAGCAGACCGGGACAGAGAATGAACACTGAAGCTTTCTTT	CASRPGQRMNTEAFF
TRBV7-9	many	.	TRBJ1-3	TGTGCCAGCAGCTTGCAAGGGATCGGAAACACCATATATTTT	CASSLQGIGNTIYF
TRBV2	.	TRBD1	TRBJ1-2	TGTGCCAGCAGTGAGGGGACAGGGGGCGGCTACACCTTC	CASSEGTGGGYTF
TRBV15	.	TRBD1	TRBJ2-6	TGTGCCACCAGCAGAGATTCGAATTGGGCCCAGGGGGCCGACGTCCTGACTTTC	CATSRDSNWAQGADVLTF
TRBV7-2	many	TRBD1	TRBJ1-6	TGTGCCAGCAGCCCGGGACAGGGAGTTTATTCACCCCTCCACTTT	CASSPGQGVYSPLHF
TRBV11-2	.	.	TRBJ1-5	TGTGCCAGTAGTAGGAGGAGTCGCCTAATAGTGAGCAATCAGCCCCAGCATTTT	CASSRRSRLIVSNQPQHF
TRBV2	many	TRBD1	TRBJ1-2	TGTGCCAGCAGTGGTCCACAGGGGGCGTCTGGCTACACCTTC	CASSGPQGASGYTF
TRBV20-1	many	TRBD1	TRBJ2-7	TGCAGCGCAGACAGGGCTACCTCCTACGAGCAGTACTTC	CSADRATSYEQYF
TRBV20-1	once	TRBD2	TRBJ2-7	TGCAGTCCAACTAGCGAGGGCTCCTACGAGCAGTACTTC	CSPTSEGSYEQYF
TRBV7-8	.	TRBD2	TRBJ2-7	TGTGCCAGCAGTCGTACTAGCGGGATTCCCTACGAGCAGTACTTC	CASSRTSGIPYEQYF
TRBV20-1	many	TRBD1	TRBJ2-7	TGCAGTGCTGAAACCCCGGGACAGGGCCTCTACGAGCAGTACTTC	CSAETPGQGLYEQYF
TRBV6-7	.	.	TRBJ1-2	TGTGCCAGCAGTTATCGAACAGGAACATCCTTGGGAGGAGGCTACACCTTC	CASSYRTGTSLGGGYTF
TRBV7-2	many	.	TRBJ1-2	TGTGCCAGCAGCCCATACAGGGTCGACTATGGCTACACCTTC	CASSPYRVDYGYTF